This T cell receptor beta chain was retrieved from a study of T-cell memory formation after mild COVID-19. Study context: TCR clusters were largely donor specific. Study-level results: Memory cells collected pre-infection included some clones that later responded, suggesting cross-reactive memory joined. A second wave expanding day 15 to 37 was CD4+-biased; contracting clones were balanced. Whether second-wave clones peaking at day 37 were SARS-CoV-2 specific went unconfirmed.

Germline V gives CDR1 SGHNT, CDR2 YYREEE (reference sequence). V lost 6 bases to trimming and J lost 4 bases, with 10 bases between them. CDR3 length: 13 amino acids. Each CDR3 protein gets one entry after TCRdb re-called the 5' RACE reads with MiXCR. Among more than 120,000 distinct CDR3 sequences listed, 5.5% to 7% were seen once. This clonotype was detected a few times. Its antigen is undetermined. The clonotype originates from an adult woman who had mild COVID-19 (a few samples of this study predate the infection). Cell type and time point are not known. This rearrangement joins TRBV5-4 to TRBJ2-2; tentatively, D is TRBD1 or TRBD2 (5 bases each). Sequencing was done on a sample of PBMCs or a T cell subset sorted from them (not recorded which). The CDR3 sequence is CASTSGGTGELFF. As DNA, the CDR3 is TGTGCCAGCACCTCTGGGGGCACCGGGGAGCTGTTTTTT.